The 13 T cell receptor beta chains in this list originate from one sample, sequenced in a study of OX40 agonist ivuxolimab in advanced cancers. The assay was immunoSEQ multiplex PCR, and TCRdb's table has in-frame clones only and misses some. Of around 57,000 clones in the sample, 80% to 90% were seen once. The sequences come from CD4+ or CD8+ T cells sorted from blood, collected in a trial of the OX40 agonist ivuxolimab. The receptor source for this set is an adult with an advanced solid tumor such as melanoma, head and neck, liver or kidney cancer.

By proportion, this clone is medium-sized. V usage is TRBV20-1 and J usage is TRBJ1-2; D ambiguous. The V and J ends lost 7 bases and 5 bases respectively, with 11 bases between them. CDR1 and CDR2 from the germline V gene are DFQATT and SNEGSKA (reference sequence). The CDR3 covers 11 residues. The CDR3 protein is CSGAGRYGYTF. The DNA for the CDR3 is TGCAGTGGGGCTGGTCGGTATGGCTACACCTTC.

The chain couples TRBV6-5 to TRBJ1-2, with a possible D match to TRBD1 (5 bases). Deletions cut 2 bases from V and 8 bases from J, with 12 bases between. Germline V lookup: CDR1 MNHEY, CDR2 SVGAGI. This CDR3 has 13 amino acids. CDR3: CASSYPGTRGYTF. CDR3 nucleotides: TGTGCCAGCAGTTACCCAGGGACGAGAGGCTACACCTTC.

The CDR3 coding sequence is TGTGCCTGGAAGCCGGGAGGGAGCACAGATACGCAGTATTTT. Protein sequence: CAWKPGGSTDTQYF. The chain is built from TRBV30 and TRBJ2-3; 8 nucleotides match TRBD2. CDR1 and CDR2 from the germline V gene are GTSNPN and SVGIG (reference sequence). The CDR3 runs to 14 residues. The junction had 3 bases not matched to a gene; V was cut back by 4 bases and J by 0 bases.

This clone was counted a few times. The rearrangement uses TRBV7-2 and TRBJ2-1; 11 nucleotides agree with TRBD2. V gave up 1 base and J gave up 1 base; unmatched junction bases: 9. Germline CDR1 and CDR2: SGHTA and FQGNSA. This CDR3 spans 19 amino acids. The CDR3 spells CASSLGSASGRPSYNEQFF. For the CDR3, the DNA is TGTGCCAGCAGCTTAGGTTCGGCTAGCGGGAGGCCGTCCTACAATGAGCAGTTCTTC. The full variable domain, with the rest looked up from reference TRBV7-2 and TRBJ2-1, is GAGVSQSPSNKVTEKGKDVELRCDPISGHTALYWYRQSLGQGLEFLIYFQGNSAPDKSGLPSDRFSAERTGGSVSTLTIQRTQQEDSAVYLCASSLGSASGRPSYNEQFFGPGTRLTVL.

The J gene is TRBJ2-7, the V gene TRBV28; D unclear. This CDR3 is built from 14 residues. V shed 6 bases and J shed 6 bases, with 18 bases lying between them. Germline values: CDR1 MDHEN, CDR2 SYDVKM. The CDR3 loop is CASSLGVPPSEQYF. As DNA, the CDR3 is TGTGCCAGCAGCTTGGGCGTCCCCCCCAGCGAGCAGTACTTC.

V is TRBV19 and J is TRBJ1-5; D uncertain. Germline V CDR1 and CDR2: LNHDA, SQIVND (reference sequence). This CDR3 spans 13 amino acids. Deletions cut 0 bases from V and 7 bases from J, with 7 bases between. In DNA form, the CDR3 reads TGTGCCAGTAGTATAGAGTTGTGGCAGCCCCAGCATTTT. This sequence encodes CASSIELWQPQHF.

This clone was seen a handful of times. The CDR3 spells CASKRTSSTDTQYF. DNA for the CDR3: TGTGCCAGCAAGAGGACTTCCAGCACAGATACGCAGTATTTT. This chain joins TRBV6-1 and TRBJ2-3; a weak D match, TRBD2 (5 bases). Germline CDR1 MNHNS, CDR2 SASEGT. Trimming cost V 7 bases and J 0 bases, with 11 bases left between them. The CDR3 contains 14 residues.

The gene calls are TRBV6-5 and TRBJ2-2, with a tentative D call TRBD2 (6 bases). V was cut by 6 bases and J by 2 bases, with 10 bases left in between. This CDR3 comprises 14 residues. Germline loops: CDR1 MNHEY, CDR2 SVGAGI. CDR3 DNA: TGTGCCAGCAGGCGGGACTCAAACACCGGGGAGCTGTTTTTT. Translating it yields CASRRDSNTGELFF.

The gene calls are TRBV6-5 and TRBJ2-1; 7 nucleotides agree with TRBD2. V lost 6 bases to trimming and J lost 0 bases; unmatched junction nucleotides: 5. The CDR3 covers 15 residues. CDR1 MNHEY and CDR2 SVGAGI come from the germline V gene. The CDR3 is CASSRSGISYNEQFF. The CDR3 coding sequence is TGTGCCAGCAGCCGAAGCGGGATCTCCTACAATGAGCAGTTCTTC.

V and J are TRBV18 and TRBJ2-2; D is ambiguous. This CDR3 region has 13 residues. Trimming took off 10 bases at V and 6 bases at J, with 15 bases between the two ends. Germline CDR1 and CDR2: KGHSH and LQKENI. The CDR3 region has the DNA TGTGCCACCTCCCGCAATTCACCCGGGGAGCTGTTTTTT. Its protein is CATSRNSPGELFF.

Of note for this clone: The junction shows a germline mismatch at one end, possibly a read error. The chain employs TRBV7-2 and TRBJ2-6; weak D call: TRBD1 (6 bases). This CDR3 is built from 15 residues. Germline V gives CDR1 SGHTA, CDR2 FQGNSA. The CDR3 sequence: CASSLGGSGANVLTF. The CDR3 DNA reads as TGTGCCAGCAGTTTAGGGGGATCTGGGGCCAACGTCCTGACTTTC.

The V and J genes are TRBV2 and TRBJ1-2; 7 nucleotides agree with TRBD1. Per the germline V gene, CDR1 is SNHLY and CDR2 is FYNNEI. The CDR3 sequence is 15 residues long. With V trimmed by 5 bases and J by 1 base, 7 bases remained unmatched. The CDR3 DNA reads TGTGCCAGCAGTCGAACAGGGGAGGGTAACTATGGCTACACCTTC. Residues: CASSRTGEGNYGYTF.

For the CDR3, the DNA is TGCGCCAGCAGCCCAGAGCTAGGGGGCAATGAGCAGTTCTTC. Protein product: CASSPELGGNEQFF. This chain uses TRBV5-1 with TRBJ2-1, with D maybe TRBD1 (6 bases). Trimming removed 4 bases from V and 6 bases from J, with 14 bases in between. The germline CDR1 and CDR2 sequences are SGHRS and YFSETQ. This CDR3 is built from 14 residues. Filled out from reference TRBV5-1 and TRBJ2-1, the complete variable domain reads KAGVTQTPRYLIKTRGQQVTLSCSPISGHRSVSWYQQTPGQGLQFLFEYFSETQRNKGNFPGRFSGRQFSNSRSEMNVSTLELGDSALYLCASSPELGGNEQFFGPGTRLTVL.